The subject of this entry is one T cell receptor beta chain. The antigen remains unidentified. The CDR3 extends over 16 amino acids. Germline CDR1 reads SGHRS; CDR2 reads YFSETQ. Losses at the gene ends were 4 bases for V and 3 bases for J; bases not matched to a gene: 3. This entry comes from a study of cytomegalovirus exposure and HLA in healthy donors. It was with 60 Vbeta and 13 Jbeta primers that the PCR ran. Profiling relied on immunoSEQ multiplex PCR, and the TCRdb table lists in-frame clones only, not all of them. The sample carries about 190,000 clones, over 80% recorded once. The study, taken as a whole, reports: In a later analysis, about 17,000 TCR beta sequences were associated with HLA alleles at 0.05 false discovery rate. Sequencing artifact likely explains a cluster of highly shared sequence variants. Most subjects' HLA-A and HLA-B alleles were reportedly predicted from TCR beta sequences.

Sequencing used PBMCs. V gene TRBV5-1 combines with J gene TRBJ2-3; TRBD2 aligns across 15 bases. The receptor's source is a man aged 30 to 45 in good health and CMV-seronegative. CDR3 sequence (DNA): TGCGCCAGCAGCCGGACTAGCGGGGGGGTAACAGATACGCAGTATTTT. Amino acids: CASSRTSGGVTDTQYF.